Presented here are 25 T cell receptor beta chains from one specimen sequenced in a study of T cell repertoires in cytomegalovirus infection. What these receptors recognize is not known. From the reads, TCRdb called clonotypes with MiXCR, one entry per CDR3 protein. The sample has 750,000 to 900,000 distinct CDR3 sequences; roughly 29% are singletons. Here the sequenced sample was cultured CD8+ T cells from PBMCs, taken from culture after CMV antigen stimulation. The receptors come from a human donor in good health (CMV status not recorded). Some clones in this sample may be carry-over from other donors' samples.

A few counts support this clonotype. The chain combines TRBV12-3 or TRBV12-4 with TRBJ1-5, with a weak D call TRBD1 (5 bases). Between the trimmed V and J ends, which lost 8 bases and 3 bases, there was a span of 14 bases. There are 14 residues in the CDR3. The DNA of the CDR3 is TGTGCCAGCGTTGGGGGTTTTAACAATCAGCCCCAGCATTTT. Translated: CASVGGFNNQPQHF.

The J gene is TRBJ1-1, the V gene TRBV10-2; tentatively, D is TRBD1 (6 bases). Per the germline V gene, CDR1 is WSHSY and CDR2 is SAAADI. V was cut by 4 bases and J by 1 base, with 10 bases left in between. This CDR3 has 14 residues. The CDR3 bases are TGCGCCAGCAGTGGTGAGGACAGGAACACTGAAGCTTTCTTT. Protein sequence: CASSGEDRNTEAFF.

The chain is built from TRBV6-8 and TRBJ2-5, with a tentative D call TRBD2 (6 bases). Germline CDR1 reads MNHGY; CDR2 reads SAAAGT. V lost 11 bases and J 1 base, leaving 17 bases between the germline ends. There are 14 residues in the CDR3. The CDR3 is CAASGLSSQETQYF. The CDR3 DNA sequence: TGTGCCGCTTCGGGACTTTCCAGCCAAGAGACCCAGTACTTC.

This clonotype was observed a few times. J is TRBJ1-1 and V is TRBV28; TRBD1 agrees at 7 bases. This CDR3 is 16 amino acids long. Germline V lookup: CDR1 MDHEN, CDR2 SYDVKM. The ends lost 6 bases at V and 5 bases at J; junction bases unmatched: 15. The CDR3 protein is CASSFPSTGWNTEAFF. The CDR3 DNA is TGTGCCAGCAGCTTCCCCTCGACAGGGTGGAATACTGAAGCTTTCTTT.

This clonotype has just a few counts. V is TRBV19 and J is TRBJ1-5; D unclear. Germline CDR1 LNHDA, CDR2 SQIVND (reference sequence). V shed 3 bases and J shed 2 bases, with 8 bases lying between them. The CDR3 has 14 residues. CDR3 loop: CASSIWMGNQPQHF. The CDR3 DNA sequence: TGTGCCAGTAGTATCTGGATGGGCAATCAGCCCCAGCATTTT.

This clonotype came up a few times. The chain couples TRBV12-5 to TRBJ1-1; 8 nucleotides align to TRBD1. Trimming took 6 bases from V and 4 from J; bases not matched to a gene: 10. The CDR3 contains 15 residues. Germline loops: CDR1 LGHNT, CDR2 FRNRAP. CDR3: CASGARGHWGTEAFF. CDR3 bases: TGTGCTAGTGGAGCCAGGGGGCATTGGGGCACTGAAGCTTTCTTT. The complete variable domain, with remaining parts taken from reference TRBV12-5 and TRBJ1-1, reads DARVTQTPRHKVTEMGQEVTMRCQPILGHNTVFWYRQTMMQGLELLAYFRNRAPLDDSGMPKDRFSAEMPDATLATLKIQPSEPRDSAVYFCASGARGHWGTEAFFGQGTRLTVV.

This chain joins TRBV9 and TRBJ2-5; 7 positions match TRBD1. Unmatched junction bases numbered 7, after V lost 0 bases and J lost 5 bases. The CDR3 has 15 residues. Germline CDR1 and CDR2: SGDLS and YYNGEE. The CDR3, as DNA: TGTGCCAGCAGCGTAGCTCGAGGGGGCGGGGAGACCCAGTACTTC. Translation: CASSVARGGGETQYF.

This clonotype turned up a few times. The chain uses TRBV4-1 and TRBJ2-2; D is uncertain. The length of the CDR3 is 14 residues. The V end lost 0 bases, the J end lost 5 bases, and 7 bases lay between the germline ends. Germline V CDR1 and CDR2: MGHRA, YSYEKL. The CDR3 region has the DNA TGCGCCAGCAGCCAAGAATCGTTTACCGGGGAGCTGTTTTTT. It yields the protein CASSQESFTGELFF.

This rearrangement joins TRBV15 to TRBJ2-3; D ambiguous. This CDR3 is built from 14 residues. Germline V gene lookup returns CDR1 LNHNV and CDR2 YYDKDF (reference sequence). The V gene lost 0 bases and the J gene lost 2 bases, with 6 bases spanning the gap. The CDR3 coding sequence is TGTGCCACCAGCAGAGAAAAATTCACAGATACGCAGTATTTT. Its protein product is CATSREKFTDTQYF.

The chain couples TRBV20-1 to TRBJ1-2; D remains ambiguous. The CDR3 sequence is 11 residues long. Germline V CDR1 and CDR2: DFQATT, SNEGSKA (reference sequence). With 6 bases removed from V and 8 bases from J, the gap between germline ends came to 13 bases. The CDR3 sequence is CSATPGPGYTF. DNA of the CDR3: TGCAGTGCCACCCCCGGACCGGGCTACACCTTC.

Only a few counts were recorded for this clonotype. This chain uses TRBV28 with TRBJ1-5; TRBD1 is a possible D gene (5 bases). Per germline, CDR1 MDHEN and CDR2 SYDVKM. Trimming pared 6 bases from V and 1 base from J, leaving 10 bases between. This CDR3 has 14 amino acids. CDR3 bases: TGTGCCAGCAGACGAGAGGGGAGCAATCAGCCCCAGCATTTT. It encodes CASRREGSNQPQHF.

This clonotype was found many times. The chain is built from TRBV28 and TRBJ2-7, with D possibly TRBD2 on 6 matching bases. The germline V gene encodes CDR1 MDHEN and CDR2 SYDVKM. This CDR3 has 16 residues. V was trimmed by 6 bases and J by 7 bases, leaving 25 bases between them. CDR3 residues: CASRKGGKSHWGEQYV. The CDR3 DNA follows: TGTGCCAGCAGAAAAGGAGGGAAAAGTCATTGGGGGGAGCAGTACGTC.

This clonotype appeared a few times. The rearrangement links TRBV2 to TRBJ2-3, with D unclear. The CDR3 runs 15 residues. Per germline, CDR1 SNHLY and CDR2 FYNNEI. V lost 6 bases to trimming and J lost 2 bases, with 15 bases between them. The CDR3 nucleotides are TGTGCCAGCAGGGTTACTATTGGTTTCACAGATACGCAGTATTTT. This sequence encodes CASRVTIGFTDTQYF.

This clonotype has a handful of counts. J is TRBJ2-5 and V is TRBV7-9; D not resolved. CDR3 length: 17 residues. Germline CDR1 is SEHNR and CDR2 is FQNEAQ (reference sequence). V dropped 5 bases and J dropped 1 base, with 20 bases sitting between them. For the CDR3, the DNA is TGTGCCAGCAGCCACAACCCGCGACACCTCATCCAAGAGACCCAGTACTTC. Its translation: CASSHNPRHLIQETQYF.

This sequence joins TRBV27 and TRBJ1-3; a weak D match, TRBD1 (5 bases). The CDR3 loop spans 15 amino acids. Germline values: CDR1 MNHEY, CDR2 SMNVEV (reference sequence). V lost 0 bases and J lost 10, with 16 bases in between. The CDR3 nucleotides are TGTGCCAGCAGTTTATCCTTAGGGACCTATGAAACCATATATTTT. It encodes CASSLSLGTYETIYF.

The V call is TRBV11-2, the J call TRBJ2-6, with a weak D call TRBD1 (5 bases). Trimming removed 5 bases from V and 0 bases from J, with 11 bases in between. The germline V gene has CDR1 SGHAT and CDR2 FQNNGV. The CDR3 sequence is 16 residues long. Here the CDR3 reads CASSDPGFSGANVLTF. The CDR3 DNA reads as TGTGCCAGCAGCGACCCAGGGTTCTCTGGGGCCAACGTCCTGACTTTC.

This clonotype was recorded a few times. V usage is TRBV12-3 or TRBV12-4 and J usage is TRBJ1-5; unclear D gene. The ends were cut back, 5 bases at V and 3 bases at J, with 11 bases in the middle. The length of the CDR3 is 14 residues. The CDR3, as DNA: TGTGCCAGCAGTGACGGAACGACCAATCAGCCCCAGCATTTT. Translation: CASSDGTTNQPQHF.

V gene TRBV6-5 combines with J gene TRBJ1-2; D is possibly TRBD1 (5 bases). V was trimmed by 0 bases and J by 8 bases, leaving 22 bases between them. The CDR3 extends over 17 amino acids. The germline V gene has CDR1 MNHEY and CDR2 SVGAGI. In nucleotides, the CDR3 is TGTGCCAGCAGTTACTCGATGCCTGTGGCCAATGGGGGAGGCTACACCTTC. Amino acid sequence: CASSYSMPVANGGGYTF.

As DNA, the CDR3 is TGTGCCAGCAGCTTAGATAGAATGAGGCGACAGGGGAGGAATTCACCCCTCCACTTT. It is translated as CASSLDRMRRQGRNSPLHF. The chain employs TRBV11-2 and TRBJ1-6; TRBD1 agrees at 8 bases. The germline gives CDR1 SGHAT, CDR2 FQNNGV. The CDR3 is 19 amino acids. V lost 0 bases and J lost 7; bases outside the gene matches: 14.

This clonotype was seen more than once but under ten times. The junction differs from germline at one of its ends, possibly a read error. This chain links TRBV7-6 with TRBJ2-1; D possibly corresponds to TRBD2 (7 bases). CDR3 length: 13 amino acids. Germline-derived CDR1 and CDR2 are SGHVS and FNYEAQ. CDR3 DNA sequence: TGTGCTAGCAGCTTCGGGGGGCGGAGTGAGCAGTTCTTC. Its protein product is CASSFGGRSEQFF.

The gene calls are TRBV6-1 and TRBJ2-5; maybe TRBD1 (6 bases). The ends were cut back, 5 bases at V and 4 bases at J, with 17 bases in the middle. The CDR3 is 15 residues long. Germline V gene lookup returns CDR1 MNHNS and CDR2 SASEGT. The CDR3 coding sequence is TGTGCCAGCAGTTCCCGGGACAAAAGGGGAGAGACCCAGTACTTC. Residues: CASSSRDKRGETQYF.

This clonotype was recorded a few times. The rearrangement links TRBV5-8 to TRBJ2-1; 8 positions agree with TRBD2. J gave up 7 bases and V 3 bases, and 12 bases lay outside the gene matches. The CDR3 contains 16 residues. CDR1 and CDR2 from the germline V gene are SGHTS and YDEGEE. DNA for the CDR3: TGTGCCAGCAGCTCGATCTCCGGGGGGGCCAGTAATGAGCAGTTCTTC. Amino acid sequence: CASSSISGGASNEQFF.

This chain connects TRBV13 to TRBJ2-7; 8 nucleotides line up with TRBD1. Unmatched junction bases numbered 8, after V lost 5 bases and J lost 5 bases. The CDR3 has 14 amino acids. Per the germline V gene, CDR1 is PRHDT and CDR2 is FYEKMQ (reference sequence). CDR3 residues: CASSTGTGTHEQYF. The CDR3 DNA reads TGTGCCAGCAGCACCGGGACAGGTACCCACGAGCAGTACTTC.

The rearrangement links TRBV7-6 to TRBJ2-5; TRBD1 matches 8 bases. The CDR3 has 13 residues. Germline CDR1 is SGHVS and CDR2 is FNYEAQ. The ends lost 8 bases at V and 4 bases at J; junction bases unmatched: 6. The CDR3 DNA reads TGTGCCAGCCAGCAGGGGGCGGGAGAGACCCAGTACTTC. Its protein is CASQQGAGETQYF.

For this clonotype: Just one base apart from a much larger clone, this may be a read error. This chain links TRBV25-1 with TRBJ2-4, with D possibly TRBD1 on 8 matching bases. The V end lost 3 bases, the J end lost 2 bases, and 17 bases lay between the germline ends. This CDR3 has 17 residues. CDR1 and CDR2 from the germline V gene are MGHDK and SYGVNS. CDR3 loop: CASSDPDRDYTKNIQYF. The CDR3 DNA sequence: TGTGCCAGCAGTGATCCGGACAGGGACTATACCAAAAACATTCAGTACTTC.